Sequencing of this TCR beta chain was carried out in a study of T-cell memory formation after mild COVID-19. Study summary: Largely, the TCR clusters proved donor specific.

TCRdb reprocessed the 5' RACE reads via MiXCR and lists one record per CDR3 protein. Of 550,000 to 650,000 distinct CDR3 sequences listed, 17% are singletons. The CDR3 spans 13 residues. Germline CDR1 and CDR2: SGHTA and FQGNSA. Trimming pared 4 bases from V and 7 bases from J, leaving 11 bases between. The TCR originated in an adult woman who had mild COVID-19 (a few samples of this study predate the infection). Cell type and time point are not known. The J gene is TRBJ2-1, the V gene TRBV7-2; D might be TRBD1 or TRBD2, each matching 5 bases. The source material was PBMCs or a T cell subset sorted from them (not recorded which). CDR3 in amino acids: CASSSGRINEQFF. CDR3 nucleotides: TGTGCCAGCAGCTCGGGACGGATAAATGAGCAGTTCTTC.